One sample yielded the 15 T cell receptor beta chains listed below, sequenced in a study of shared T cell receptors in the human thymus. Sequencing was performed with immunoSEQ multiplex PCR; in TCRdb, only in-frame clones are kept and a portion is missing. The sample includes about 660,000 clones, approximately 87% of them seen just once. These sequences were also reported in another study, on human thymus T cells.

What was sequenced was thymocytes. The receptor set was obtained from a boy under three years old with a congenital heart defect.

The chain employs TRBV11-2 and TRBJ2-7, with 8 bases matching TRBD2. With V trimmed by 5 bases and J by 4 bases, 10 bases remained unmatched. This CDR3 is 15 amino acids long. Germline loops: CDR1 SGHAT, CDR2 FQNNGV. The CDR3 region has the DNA TGTGCCAGCAGCCCCCAACGGGAGGGCCGGTACGAGCAGTACTTC. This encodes CASSPQREGRYEQYF.

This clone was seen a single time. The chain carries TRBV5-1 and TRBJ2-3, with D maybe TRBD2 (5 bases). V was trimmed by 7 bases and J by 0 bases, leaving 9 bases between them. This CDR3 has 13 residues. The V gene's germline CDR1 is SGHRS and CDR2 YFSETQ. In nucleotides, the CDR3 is TGCGCCAGCGGACTCCTTAGCACAGATACGCAGTATTTT. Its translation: CASGLLSTDTQYF.

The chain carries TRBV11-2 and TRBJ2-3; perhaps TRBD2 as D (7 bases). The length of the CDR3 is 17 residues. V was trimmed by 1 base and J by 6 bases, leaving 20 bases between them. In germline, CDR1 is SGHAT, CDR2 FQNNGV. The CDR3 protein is CASSLGGGGHLGDTQYF. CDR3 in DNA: TGTGCCAGCAGCTTAGGGGGGGGCGGCCACCTCGGGGATACGCAGTATTTT.

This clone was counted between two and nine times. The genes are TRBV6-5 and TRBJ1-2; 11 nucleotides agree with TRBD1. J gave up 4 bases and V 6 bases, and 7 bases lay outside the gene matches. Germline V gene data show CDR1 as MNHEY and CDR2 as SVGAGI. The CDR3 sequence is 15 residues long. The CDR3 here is CASSLDRGHGYGYTF. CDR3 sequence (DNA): TGTGCCAGCAGCTTGGACAGGGGGCACGGCTATGGCTACACCTTC.

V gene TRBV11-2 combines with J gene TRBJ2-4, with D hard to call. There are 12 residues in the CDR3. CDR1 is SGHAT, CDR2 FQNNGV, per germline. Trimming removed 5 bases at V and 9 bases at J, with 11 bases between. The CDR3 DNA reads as TGTGCCAGCAGCACCCTCTCGGGCATTCAGTACTTC. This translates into CASSTLSGIQYF. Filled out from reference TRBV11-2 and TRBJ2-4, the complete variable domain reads EAGVAQSPRYKIIEKRQSVAFWCNPISGHATLYWYQQILGQGPKLLIQFQNNGVVDDSQLPKDRFSAERLKGVDSTLKIQPAKLEDSAVYLCASSTLSGIQYFGAGTRLSVL.

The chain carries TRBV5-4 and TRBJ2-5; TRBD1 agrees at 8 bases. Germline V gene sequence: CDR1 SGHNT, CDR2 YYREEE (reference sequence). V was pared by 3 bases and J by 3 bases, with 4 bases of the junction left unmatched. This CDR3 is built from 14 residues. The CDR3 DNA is TGTGCCAGCAGCTCGGGGGACAGGAAAGAGACCCAGTACTTC. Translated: CASSSGDRKETQYF.

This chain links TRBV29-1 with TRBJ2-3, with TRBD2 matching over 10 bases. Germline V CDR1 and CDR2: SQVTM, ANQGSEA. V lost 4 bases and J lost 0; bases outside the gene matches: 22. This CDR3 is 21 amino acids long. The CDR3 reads CSVAKEEGWVAGGLSTDTQYF. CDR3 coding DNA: TGCAGCGTTGCGAAGGAGGAGGGATGGGTAGCGGGAGGCCTTAGCACAGATACGCAGTATTTT.

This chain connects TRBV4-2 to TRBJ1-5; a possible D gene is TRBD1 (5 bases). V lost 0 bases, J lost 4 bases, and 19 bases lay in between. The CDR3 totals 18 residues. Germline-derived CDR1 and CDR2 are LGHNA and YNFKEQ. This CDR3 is CASSQDWGSPPSNQPQHF. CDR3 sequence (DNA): TGTGCCAGCAGCCAAGATTGGGGCAGCCCCCCCAGTAATCAGCCCCAGCATTTT.

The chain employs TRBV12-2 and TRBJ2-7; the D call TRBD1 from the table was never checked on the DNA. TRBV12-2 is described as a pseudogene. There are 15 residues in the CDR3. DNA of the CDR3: TGTGCAAGTCGCTTAAAAACAGGGCCCACCTACGAGCAGTACTTC. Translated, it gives CASRLKTGPTYEQYF.

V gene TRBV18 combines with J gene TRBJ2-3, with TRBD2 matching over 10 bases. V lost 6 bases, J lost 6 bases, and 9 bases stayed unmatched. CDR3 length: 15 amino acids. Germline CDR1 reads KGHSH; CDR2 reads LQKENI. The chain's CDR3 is CASSPRSGLADTQYF. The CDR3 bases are TGTGCCAGCTCGCCCCGATCGGGACTAGCGGATACGCAGTATTTT.

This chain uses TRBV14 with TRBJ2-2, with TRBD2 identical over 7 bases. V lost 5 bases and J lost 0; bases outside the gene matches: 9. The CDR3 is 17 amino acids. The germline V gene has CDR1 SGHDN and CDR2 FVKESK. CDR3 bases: TGTGCCAGCAGCGAGGGTACTAGCGTTTCGAACACCGGGGAGCTGTTTTTT. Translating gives CASSEGTSVSNTGELFF. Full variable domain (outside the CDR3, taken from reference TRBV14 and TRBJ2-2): EAGVTQFPSHSVIEKGQTVTLRCDPISGHDNLYWYRRVMGKEIKFLLHFVKESKQDESGMPNNRFLAERTGGTYSTLKVQPAELEDSGVYFCASSEGTSVSNTGELFFGEGSRLTVL.

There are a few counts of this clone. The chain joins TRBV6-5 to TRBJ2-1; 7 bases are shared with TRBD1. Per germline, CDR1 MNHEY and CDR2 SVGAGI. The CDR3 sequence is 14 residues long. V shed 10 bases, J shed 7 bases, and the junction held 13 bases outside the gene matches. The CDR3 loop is CAITSRQGANEQFF. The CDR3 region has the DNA TGTGCCATTACTTCGAGACAGGGTGCGAATGAGCAGTTCTTC.

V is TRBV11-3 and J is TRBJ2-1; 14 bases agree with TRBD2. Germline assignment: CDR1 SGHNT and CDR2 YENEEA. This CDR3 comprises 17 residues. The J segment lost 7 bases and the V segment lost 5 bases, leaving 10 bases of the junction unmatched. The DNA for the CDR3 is TGTGCCAGCAGCCCAGGGACTAGCGGGAGTACGTTGAATGAGCAGTTCTTC. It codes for CASSPGTSGSTLNEQFF.

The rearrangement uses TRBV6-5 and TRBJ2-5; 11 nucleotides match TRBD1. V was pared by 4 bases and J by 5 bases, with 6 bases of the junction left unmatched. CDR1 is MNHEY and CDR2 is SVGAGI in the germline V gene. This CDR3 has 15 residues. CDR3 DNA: TGTGCCAGCAGTTCCGGGACAGGGGGGACGGAGACCCAGTACTTC. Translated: CASSSGTGGTETQYF.

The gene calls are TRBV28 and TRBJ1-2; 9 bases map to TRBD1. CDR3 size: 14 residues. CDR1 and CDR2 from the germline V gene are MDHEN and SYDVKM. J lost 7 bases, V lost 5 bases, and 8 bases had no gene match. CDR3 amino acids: CASSLTQGASGYTF. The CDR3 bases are TGTGCCAGCAGTCTAACACAGGGGGCAAGTGGCTACACCTTC.